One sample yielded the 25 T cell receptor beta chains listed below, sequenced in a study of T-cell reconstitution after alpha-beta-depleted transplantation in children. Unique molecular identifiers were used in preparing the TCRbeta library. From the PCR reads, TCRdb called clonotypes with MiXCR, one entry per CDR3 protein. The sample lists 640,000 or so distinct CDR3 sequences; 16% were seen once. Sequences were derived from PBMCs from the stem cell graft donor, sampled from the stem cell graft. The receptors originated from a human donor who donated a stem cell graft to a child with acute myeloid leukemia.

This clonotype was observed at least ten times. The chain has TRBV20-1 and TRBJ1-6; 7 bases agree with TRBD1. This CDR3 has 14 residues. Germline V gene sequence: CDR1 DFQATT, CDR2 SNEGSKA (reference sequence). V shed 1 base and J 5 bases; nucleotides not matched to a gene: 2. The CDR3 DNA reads TGCAGTGCTAGAGCGGGACAGAATAATTCACCCCTCCACTTT. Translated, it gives CSARAGQNNSPLHF.

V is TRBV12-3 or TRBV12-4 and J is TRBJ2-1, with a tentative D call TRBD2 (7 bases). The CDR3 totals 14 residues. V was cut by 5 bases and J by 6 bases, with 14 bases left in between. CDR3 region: CASSEGGGGNEQFF. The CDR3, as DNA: TGTGCCAGCAGTGAAGGAGGGGGGGGCAATGAGCAGTTCTTC.

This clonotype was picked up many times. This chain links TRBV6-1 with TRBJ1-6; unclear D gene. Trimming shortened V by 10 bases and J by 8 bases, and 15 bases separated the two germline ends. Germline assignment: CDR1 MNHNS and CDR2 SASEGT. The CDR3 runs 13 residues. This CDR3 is CATRVSGDSPLHF. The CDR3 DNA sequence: TGTGCCACGCGGGTTTCGGGAGATTCACCCCTCCACTTT.

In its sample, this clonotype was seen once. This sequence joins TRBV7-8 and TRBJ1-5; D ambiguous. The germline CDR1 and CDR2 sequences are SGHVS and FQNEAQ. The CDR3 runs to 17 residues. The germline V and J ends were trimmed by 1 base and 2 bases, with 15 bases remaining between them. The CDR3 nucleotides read TGTGCCAGCAGCTTAGGCATGGTGGGAGTGGGCAATCAGCCCCAGCATTTT. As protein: CASSLGMVGVGNQPQHF.

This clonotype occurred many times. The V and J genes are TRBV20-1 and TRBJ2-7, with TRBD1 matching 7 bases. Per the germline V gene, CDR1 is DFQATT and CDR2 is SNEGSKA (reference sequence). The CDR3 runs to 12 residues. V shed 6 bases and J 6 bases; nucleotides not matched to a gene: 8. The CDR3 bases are TGCAGTGCCGGAGAGGGGGCTGGCGAGCAGTACTTC. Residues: CSAGEGAGEQYF.

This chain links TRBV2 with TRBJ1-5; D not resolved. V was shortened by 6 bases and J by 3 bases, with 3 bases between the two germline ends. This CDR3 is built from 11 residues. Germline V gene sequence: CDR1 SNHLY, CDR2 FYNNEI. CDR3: CASRYNQPQHF. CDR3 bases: TGTGCCAGCAGGTACAATCAGCCCCAGCATTTT.

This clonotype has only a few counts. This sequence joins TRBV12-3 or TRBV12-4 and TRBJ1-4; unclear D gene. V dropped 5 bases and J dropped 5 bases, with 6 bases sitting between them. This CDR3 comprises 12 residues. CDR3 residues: CASSALNEKLFF. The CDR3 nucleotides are TGTGCCAGCAGTGCTCTGAATGAAAAACTGTTTTTT.

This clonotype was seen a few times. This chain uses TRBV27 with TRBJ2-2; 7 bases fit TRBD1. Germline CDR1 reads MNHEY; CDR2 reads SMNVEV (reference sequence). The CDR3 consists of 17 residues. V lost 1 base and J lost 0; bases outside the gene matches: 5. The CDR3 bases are TGTGCCAGCAGTTTATACCCGCAGGGGGCGAACACCGGGGAGCTGTTTTTT. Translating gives CASSLYPQGANTGELFF.

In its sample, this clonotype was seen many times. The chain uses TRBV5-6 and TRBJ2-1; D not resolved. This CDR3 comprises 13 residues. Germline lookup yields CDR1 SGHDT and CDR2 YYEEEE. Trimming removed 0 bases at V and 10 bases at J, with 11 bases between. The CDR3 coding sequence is TGTGCCAGCAGCTTGGAGGCAGGCGGAGAGCAGTTCTTC. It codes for CASSLEAGGEQFF.

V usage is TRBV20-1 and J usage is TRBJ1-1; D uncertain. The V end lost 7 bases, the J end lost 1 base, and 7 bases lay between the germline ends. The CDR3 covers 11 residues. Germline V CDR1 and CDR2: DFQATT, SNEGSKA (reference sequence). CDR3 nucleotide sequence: TGCAGTGGCGTAGCGAACACTGAAGCTTTCTTT. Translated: CSGVANTEAFF.

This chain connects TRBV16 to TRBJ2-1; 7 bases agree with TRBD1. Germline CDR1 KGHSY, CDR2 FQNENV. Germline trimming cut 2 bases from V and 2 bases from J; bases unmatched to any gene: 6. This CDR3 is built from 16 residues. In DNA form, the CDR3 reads TGTGCCAGCAGCCAAAACTCGGGACAGACCTACAATGAGCAGTTCTTC. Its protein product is CASSQNSGQTYNEQFF.

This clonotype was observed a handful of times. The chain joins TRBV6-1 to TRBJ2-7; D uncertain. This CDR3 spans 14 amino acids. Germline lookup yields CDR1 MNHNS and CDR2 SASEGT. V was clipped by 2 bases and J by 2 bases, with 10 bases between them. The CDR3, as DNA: TGTGCCAGCAGTGAACCCAGGCGGACCTACGAGCAGTACGTC. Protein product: CASSEPRRTYEQYV.

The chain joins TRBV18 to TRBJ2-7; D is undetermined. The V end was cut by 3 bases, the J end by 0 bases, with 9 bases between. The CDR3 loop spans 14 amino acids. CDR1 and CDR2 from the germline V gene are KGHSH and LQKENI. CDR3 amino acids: CASSPGSSSYEQYF. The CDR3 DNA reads TGTGCCAGCTCACCGGGCAGTAGCTCCTACGAGCAGTACTTC.

CDR3 sequence: CSAIRVASGGGDTQYF. The CDR3, as DNA: TGCAGTGCCATAAGGGTGGCTAGCGGGGGCGGAGATACGCAGTATTTT. The chain has TRBV20-1 and TRBJ2-3, with 10 bases aligning to TRBD2. Germline V gene sequence: CDR1 DFQATT, CDR2 SNEGSKA (reference sequence). CDR3 length equals 16 residues. The V segment lost 6 bases and the J segment 5 bases; nucleotides outside the gene matches: 14.

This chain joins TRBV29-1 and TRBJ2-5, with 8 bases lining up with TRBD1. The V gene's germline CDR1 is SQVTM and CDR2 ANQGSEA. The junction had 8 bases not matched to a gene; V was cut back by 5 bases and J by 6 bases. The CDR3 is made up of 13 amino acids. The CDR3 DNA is TGCAGCGTTAGTTTCACAGGGGGGAAGACCCAGTACTTC. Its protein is CSVSFTGGKTQYF.

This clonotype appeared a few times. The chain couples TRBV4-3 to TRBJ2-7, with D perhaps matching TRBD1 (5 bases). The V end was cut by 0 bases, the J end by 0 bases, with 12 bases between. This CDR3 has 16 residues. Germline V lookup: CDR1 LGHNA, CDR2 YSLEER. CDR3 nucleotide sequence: TGCGCCAGCAGCCAAGACTACAGGATGAGCTCCTACGAGCAGTACTTC. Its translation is CASSQDYRMSSYEQYF.

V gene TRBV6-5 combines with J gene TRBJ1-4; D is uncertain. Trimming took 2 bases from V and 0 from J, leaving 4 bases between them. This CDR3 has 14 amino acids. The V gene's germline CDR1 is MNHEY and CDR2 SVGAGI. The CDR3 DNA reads TGTGCCAGCAGTTACCCCGCAACTAATGAAAAACTGTTTTTT. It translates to CASSYPATNEKLFF.

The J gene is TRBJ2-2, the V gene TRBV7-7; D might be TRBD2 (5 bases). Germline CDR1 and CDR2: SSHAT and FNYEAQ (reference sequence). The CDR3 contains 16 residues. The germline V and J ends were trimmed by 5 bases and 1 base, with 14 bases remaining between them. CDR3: CASSKTRAGNTGELFF. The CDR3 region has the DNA TGTGCCAGCAGCAAAACGCGGGCAGGGAACACCGGGGAGCTGTTTTTT.

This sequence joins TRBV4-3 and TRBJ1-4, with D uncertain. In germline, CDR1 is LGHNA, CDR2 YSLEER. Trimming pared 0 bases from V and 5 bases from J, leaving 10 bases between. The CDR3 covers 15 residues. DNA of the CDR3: TGCGCCAGCAGCCAAGATTGGCGGAAAAATGAAAAACTGTTTTTT. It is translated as CASSQDWRKNEKLFF.

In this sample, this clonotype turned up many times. The DNA of the CDR3 is TGTGCCAGCAGCGTAGTTGGGCGGGGGAAAGAGACCTACAATGAGCAGTTCTTC. Amino acids: CASSVVGRGKETYNEQFF. The chain combines TRBV9 with TRBJ2-1, with 7 bases aligning to TRBD2. The germline V gene has CDR1 SGDLS and CDR2 YYNGEE. There are 18 residues in the CDR3. Trimming took 0 bases from V and 2 from J; bases not matched to a gene: 11.

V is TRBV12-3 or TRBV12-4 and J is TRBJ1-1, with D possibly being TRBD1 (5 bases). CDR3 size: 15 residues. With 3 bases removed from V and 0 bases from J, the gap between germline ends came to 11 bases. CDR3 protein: CASSFRSGLNTEAFF. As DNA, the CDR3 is TGTGCCAGCAGTTTTCGGTCAGGGCTGAACACTGAAGCTTTCTTT.

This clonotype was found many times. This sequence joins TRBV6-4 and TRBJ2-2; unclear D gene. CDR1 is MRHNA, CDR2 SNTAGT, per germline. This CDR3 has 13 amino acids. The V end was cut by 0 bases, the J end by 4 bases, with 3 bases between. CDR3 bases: TGTGCCAGCAGTGACTCTAGCACCGGGGAGCTGTTTTTT. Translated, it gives CASSDSSTGELFF.

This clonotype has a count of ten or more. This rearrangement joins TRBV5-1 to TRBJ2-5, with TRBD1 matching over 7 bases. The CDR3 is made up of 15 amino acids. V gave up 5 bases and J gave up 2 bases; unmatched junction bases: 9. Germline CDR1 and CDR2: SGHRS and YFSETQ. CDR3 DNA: TGCGCCAGCAGTCCAACCGGGACAGCGCAAGAGACCCAGTACTTC. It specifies CASSPTGTAQETQYF.

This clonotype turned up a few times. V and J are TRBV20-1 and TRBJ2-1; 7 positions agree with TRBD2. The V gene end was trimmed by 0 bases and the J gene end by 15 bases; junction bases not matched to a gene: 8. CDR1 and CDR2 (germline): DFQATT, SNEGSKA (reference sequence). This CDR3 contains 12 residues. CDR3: CSARDPLREGFF. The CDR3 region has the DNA TGCAGTGCTAGAGACCCATTGAGGGAGGGGTTCTTC.

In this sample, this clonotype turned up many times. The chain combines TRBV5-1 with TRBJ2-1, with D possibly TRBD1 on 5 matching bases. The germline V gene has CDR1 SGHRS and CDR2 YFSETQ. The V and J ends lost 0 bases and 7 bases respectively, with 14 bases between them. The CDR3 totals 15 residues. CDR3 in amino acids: CASSLAPGLGNEQFF. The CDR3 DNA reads TGCGCCAGCAGCTTGGCACCAGGGCTTGGAAATGAGCAGTTCTTC.